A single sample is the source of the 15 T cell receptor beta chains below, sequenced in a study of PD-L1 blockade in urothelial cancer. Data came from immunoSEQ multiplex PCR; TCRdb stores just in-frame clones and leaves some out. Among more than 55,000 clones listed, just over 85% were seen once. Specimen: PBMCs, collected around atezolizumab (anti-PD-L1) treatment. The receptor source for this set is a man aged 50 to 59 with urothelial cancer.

In nucleotides, the CDR3 is TGTGCCAGCAGGGGCAGGGGCAATGAAAAACTGTTTTTT. Its translation is CASRGRGNEKLFF. This sequence joins TRBV6-5 and TRBJ1-4; weak D call: TRBD1 (6 bases). Between the trimmed V and J ends, which lost 6 bases and 5 bases, there was a span of 10 bases. This CDR3 contains 13 residues. In germline, CDR1 is MNHEY, CDR2 SVGAGI.

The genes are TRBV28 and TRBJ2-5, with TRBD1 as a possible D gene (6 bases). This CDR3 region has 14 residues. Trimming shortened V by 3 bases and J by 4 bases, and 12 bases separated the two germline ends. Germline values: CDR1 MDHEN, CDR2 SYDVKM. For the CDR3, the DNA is TGTGCCAGCAGTTTCCAGGGGCTAAGAGAGACCCAGTACTTC. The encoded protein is CASSFQGLRETQYF. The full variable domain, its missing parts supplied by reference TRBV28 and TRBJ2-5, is DVKVTQSSRYLVKRTGEKVFLECVQDMDHENMFWYRQDPGLGLRLIYFSYDVKMKEKGDIPEGYSVSREKKERFSLILESASTNQTSMYLCASSFQGLRETQYFGPGTRLLVL.

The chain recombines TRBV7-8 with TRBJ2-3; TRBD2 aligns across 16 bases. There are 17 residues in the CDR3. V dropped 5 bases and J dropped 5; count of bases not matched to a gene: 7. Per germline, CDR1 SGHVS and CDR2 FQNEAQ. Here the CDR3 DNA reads TGTGCCAGCAGCGGGGGACTAGCGGGAGGGCGTGGAGATACGCAGTATTTT. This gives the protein CASSGGLAGGRGDTQYF.

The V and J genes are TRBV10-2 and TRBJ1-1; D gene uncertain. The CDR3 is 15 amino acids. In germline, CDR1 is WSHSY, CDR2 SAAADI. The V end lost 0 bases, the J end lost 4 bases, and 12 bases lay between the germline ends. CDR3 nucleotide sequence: TGCGCCAGCAGTGAGTCAATCGTCTCGAGCACTGAAGCTTTCTTT. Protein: CASSESIVSSTEAFF.

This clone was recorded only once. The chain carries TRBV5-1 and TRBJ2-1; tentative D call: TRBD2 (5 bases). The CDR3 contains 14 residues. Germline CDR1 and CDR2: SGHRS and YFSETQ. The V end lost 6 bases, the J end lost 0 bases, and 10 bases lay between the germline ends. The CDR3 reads CASTTGSSYNEQFF. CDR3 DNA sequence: TGCGCCAGCACGACGGGGAGCTCCTACAATGAGCAGTTCTTC.

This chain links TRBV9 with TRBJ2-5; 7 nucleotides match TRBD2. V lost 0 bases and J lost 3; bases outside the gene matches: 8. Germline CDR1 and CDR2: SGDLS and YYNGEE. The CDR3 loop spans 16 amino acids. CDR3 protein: CASSVGPGGAEETQYF. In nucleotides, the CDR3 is TGTGCCAGCAGCGTAGGCCCGGGGGGAGCAGAAGAGACCCAGTACTTC.

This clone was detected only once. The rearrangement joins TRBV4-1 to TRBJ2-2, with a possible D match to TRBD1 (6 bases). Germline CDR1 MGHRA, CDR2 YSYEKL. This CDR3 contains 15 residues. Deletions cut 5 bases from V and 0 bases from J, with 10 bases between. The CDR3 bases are TGCGCCAGCAGCGGACAGCTACCGAACACCGGGGAGCTGTTTTTT. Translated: CASSGQLPNTGELFF.

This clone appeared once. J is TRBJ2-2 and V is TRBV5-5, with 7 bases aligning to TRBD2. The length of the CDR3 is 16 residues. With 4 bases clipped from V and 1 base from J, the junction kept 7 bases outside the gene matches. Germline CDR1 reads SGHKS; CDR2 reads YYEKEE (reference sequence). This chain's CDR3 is CASSQQRELNTGELFF. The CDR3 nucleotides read TGTGCCAGCAGCCAACAGCGGGAATTGAACACCGGGGAGCTGTTTTTT.

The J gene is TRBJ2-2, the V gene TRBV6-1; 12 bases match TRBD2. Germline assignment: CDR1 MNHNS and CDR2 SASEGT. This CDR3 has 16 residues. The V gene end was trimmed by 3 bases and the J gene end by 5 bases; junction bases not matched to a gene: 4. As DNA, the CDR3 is TGTGCCAGCAGTGAGACTAGCGGGAGAGGAACCGGGGAGCTGTTTTTT. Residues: CASSETSGRGTGELFF.

CDR3 amino acids: CASSLGTGAVVAFF. In DNA form, the CDR3 reads TGTGCCAGCAGCTTAGGGACAGGAGCAGTGGTCGCTTTCTTT. The V call is TRBV11-2, the J call TRBJ1-1; TRBD1 aligns across 7 bases. The CDR3 covers 14 residues. J lost 11 bases, V lost 1 base, and 10 bases had no gene match. Germline assignment: CDR1 SGHAT and CDR2 FQNNGV.

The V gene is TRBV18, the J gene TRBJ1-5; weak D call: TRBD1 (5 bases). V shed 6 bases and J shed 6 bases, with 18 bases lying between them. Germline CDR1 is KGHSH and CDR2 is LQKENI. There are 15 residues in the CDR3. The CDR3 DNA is TGTGCCAGCTCGCTTTCGGAGGGAACAGGTCAGCCCCAGCATTTT. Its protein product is CASSLSEGTGQPQHF.

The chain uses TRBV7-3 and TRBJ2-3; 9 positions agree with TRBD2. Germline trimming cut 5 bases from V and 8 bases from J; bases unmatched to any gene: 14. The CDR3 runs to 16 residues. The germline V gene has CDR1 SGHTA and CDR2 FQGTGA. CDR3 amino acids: CASSDQGPSGTFTQYF. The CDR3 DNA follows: TGTGCCAGCAGCGACCAAGGGCCTAGCGGGACTTTTACGCAGTATTTT. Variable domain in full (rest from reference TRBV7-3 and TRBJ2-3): GAGVSQTPSNKVTEKGKYVELRCDPISGHTALYWYRQSLGQGPEFLIYFQGTGAADDSGLPNDRFFAVRPEGSVSTLKIQRTERGDSAVYLCASSDQGPSGTFTQYFGPGTRLTVL.

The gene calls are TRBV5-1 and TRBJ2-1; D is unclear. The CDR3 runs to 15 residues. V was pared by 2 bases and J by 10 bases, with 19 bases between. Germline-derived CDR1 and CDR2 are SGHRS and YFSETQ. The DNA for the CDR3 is TGCGCCAGCAGCTTTACCCGCGTTTACCAAAAGGAGCAGTTCTTC. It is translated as CASSFTRVYQKEQFF.

The CDR3 DNA sequence: TGTGCCAGCAGCTTAGACGTCGGTGAAGCTTTCTTT. Its translation is CASSLDVGEAFF. This chain uses TRBV7-8 with TRBJ1-1; no firm D call. Germline CDR1 is SGHVS and CDR2 is FQNEAQ. The CDR3 covers 12 residues. V was pared by 1 base and J by 7 bases, with 7 bases between.

The CDR3 sequence: CASSLRTGLATEAFF. Here the CDR3 DNA reads TGTGCCAGCAGCTTGCGGACAGGGTTGGCCACTGAAGCTTTCTTT. The chain is built from TRBV7-2 and TRBJ1-1; TRBD1 aligns across 8 bases. Germline loops: CDR1 SGHTA, CDR2 FQGNSA. Trimming took 3 bases from V and 4 from J; bases not matched to a gene: 7. The CDR3 length is 15 residues.